This paragraph reports one T cell receptor beta chain. Germline CDR1 is MNHEY and CDR2 is SVGAGI. Trimming took off 6 bases at V and 0 bases at J, with 5 bases between the two ends. CDR3 length equals 12 residues. The sample belongs to a study of control samples from healthy donors and cancer patients. Data came from immunoSEQ multiplex PCR; TCRdb stores just in-frame clones and leaves some out. The sample includes 130,000 or so clones, over 80% of them seen just once. Sequencing used blood. This TCR was recovered from a woman between 45 and 60 years old in good health. V usage is TRBV6-5 and J usage is TRBJ1-1; D uncertain. As DNA, the CDR3 is TGTGCCAGCAGGTCAGTGAACACTGAAGCTTTCTTT. This translates into CASRSVNTEAFF.